This T cell receptor (beta chain) was retrieved from a study of blood T cells in healthy people across ages. Whole-study context: About one barcoded beta molecule per two T cells was captured by template switching. The study, taken as a whole, reports: Changes in expanded clonotypes were possibly confounded, as the CMV status of donors was unknown.

This clonotype showed up just once. No antigen is known for it. This may be a read error: a much more frequent sequence differs by one nucleotide. Through a sample-barcoded 5' primer and a J-beta primer mix, a second PCR was run for roughly 7 to 11 cycles. TCRdb called the 5' RACE reads again in MiXCR, with one record for every CDR3 protein. The sample has approximately 1.5 million distinct CDR3 sequences; around 35% are singletons. Every sample yielded at least 6.5 million isolated PBMCs. The CDR3 is 14 residues long. The germline CDR1 and CDR2 sequences are MGHRA and YSYEKL. Sequences were obtained from blood. V usage is TRBV4-1 and J usage is TRBJ1-2; D call uncertain. This receptor was obtained from a woman aged 25 to 39 in good health. CDR3 in DNA: TGCGCCAGCAGCCAAGTCGGAGGGTCCGGTGGCTCCACCTTC. It specifies CASSQVGGSGGSTF.